This T cell receptor beta chain originates from a study of T cell responses to AZD1222 COVID-19 vaccine. Some clones are missing from TCRdb's copy, which holds only in-frame ones; the method was immunoSEQ multiplex PCR. The sample contains about 150,000 clones, around nine tenths of which appear only once. V dropped 5 bases and J dropped 1; count of bases not matched to a gene: 3. This CDR3 has 15 amino acids. Germline V gene lookup returns CDR1 MDHEN and CDR2 SYDVKM. Study-wide findings and caveats: Spike as a whole was targeted by vaccine-associated CD4 TCRs, dominant at 160-218 and 743-854.

On this clone itself: The antigen is undetermined.

The sample here was peripheral blood, taken on day 0 of AZD1222 vaccination. The clonotype comes from an adult in good health. The chain has TRBV28 and TRBJ1-1; 11 bases align to TRBD1. The CDR3 spells CASSPGQGANTEAFF. As DNA, the CDR3 is TGTGCCAGCAGTCCAGGACAGGGGGCGAACACTGAAGCTTTCTTT. Variable domain in full (rest from reference TRBV28 and TRBJ1-1): DVKVTQSSRYLVKRTGEKVFLECVQDMDHENMFWYRQDPGLGLRLIYFSYDVKMKEKGDIPEGYSVSREKKERFSLILESASTNQTSMYLCASSPGQGANTEAFFGQGTRLTVV.